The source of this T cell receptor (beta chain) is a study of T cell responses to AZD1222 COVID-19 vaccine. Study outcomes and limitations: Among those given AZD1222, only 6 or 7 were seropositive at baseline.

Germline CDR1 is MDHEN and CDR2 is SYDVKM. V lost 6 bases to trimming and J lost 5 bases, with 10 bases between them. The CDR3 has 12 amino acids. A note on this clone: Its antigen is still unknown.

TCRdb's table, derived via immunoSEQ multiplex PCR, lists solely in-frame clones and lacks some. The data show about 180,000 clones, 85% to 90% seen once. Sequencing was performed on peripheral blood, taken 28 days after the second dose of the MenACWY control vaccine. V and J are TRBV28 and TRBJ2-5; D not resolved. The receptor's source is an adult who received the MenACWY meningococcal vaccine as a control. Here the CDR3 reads CASSSGWETQYF. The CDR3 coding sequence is TGTGCCAGCAGCTCCGGGTGGGAGACCCAGTACTTC.